These 2 T cell receptor beta chains were sequenced from one sample in a study of TIL therapy for anti-PD-1-resistant metastatic lung cancer. Sequencing used immunoSEQ v3. The assay was immunoSEQ multiplex PCR, and TCRdb's table has in-frame clones only and misses some. The sample gives several thousand clones, about 74% of which show up once; about an eighth is in the top ten. Time point indicated: pre-treatment sample, taken before nivolumab and TIL therapy. Tumor tissue came from excised metastases, mostly pleural nodules or supraclavicular lymph nodes. Sequenced here: tumor tissue, sampled at baseline. Receptor source: a person aged 25 to 85 with non-small cell lung cancer.

This clone was recorded a few times. The chain combines TRBV27 with TRBJ1-6; D might be TRBD1 (5 bases). Germline V gene sequence: CDR1 MNHEY, CDR2 SMNVEV (reference sequence). The CDR3 length is 13 residues. V lost 6 bases, J lost 10 bases, and 13 bases lay in between. This CDR3 reads CASSLGQSSPLHF. The CDR3 DNA reads TGTGCCAGCAGCCTCGGACAAAGCTCACCCCTCCACTTT.

The rearrangement links TRBV4-1 to TRBJ2-6, with D perhaps assigned TRBD1 or TRBD2 (5 bases each). The CDR3 runs to 19 residues. V lost 3 bases to trimming and J lost 0 bases, with 18 bases between them. CDR1 is MGHRA and CDR2 is YSYEKL in the germline V gene. The CDR3 region has the DNA TGCGCCAGCAGCCATTTCGGGGCATCCAGGGTCTCTGGGGCCAACGTCCTGACTTTC. It codes for CASSHFGASRVSGANVLTF.